This T cell receptor beta chain was found in a study of T-cell memory formation after mild COVID-19 (dated by TCRdb to 2020 to 2023). About the study as a whole: TCR sequence clusters from the two donors were found to be largely donor specific. In a couple of donors, T-cell clones that expanded and contracted after mild COVID-19 were tracked by sequencing TCRalpha and TCRbeta repertoires over time. Two young, previously healthy adult volunteers made up the cohort, one male and one female. General conclusions and limits of the study: Whether the second-wave clones peaking on day 37 were SARS-CoV-2 specific was not confirmed. Some responding clones were found in pre-infection memory, which suggests that pre-existing cross-reactive memory T cells took part in the SARS-CoV-2 response. Clones that contracted from day 15 to 85 showed balanced CD4/CD8 phenotypes, whereas a second wave of clones that expanded from day 15 to 37 leaned towards CD4+. The study covered only a couple of mild cases, and larger cohorts including severe cases with pre-infection samples were considered necessary. Contracting CD4+ clones were found mainly in CM and EM memory subsets, while CD8+ clones were enriched in EMRA.

From a lookup of the germline V gene, CDR1 and CDR2 are SGHRS and YFSETQ. V is pared back by 0 bases and J by 9 bases, with 4 bases lying between the germline termini. The CDR3 goes from the cysteine to the phenylalanine over 11 residues. Only the CDR3 part of the read is kept: 33 bases, read in frame from the first base. Ficoll-Paque density gradient centrifugation was the method used to isolate PBMCs. TCRdb lists the instrument as Illumina NovaSeq 6000. TCRalpha and TCRbeta cDNA libraries were built by 5'RACE with constant-segment primers, adding sample barcodes and unique molecular identifiers. Trizol reagent was used to extract RNA from every sample. The libraries were amplified in two PCR steps, and the second step added a second sample barcode and Illumina TruSeq adapters. The libraries were sequenced on an Illumina NovaSeq using 2 x 150 bp paired-end reads. The original pipeline was this. With migec v1.2.7, reads were demultiplexed and then collapsed into UMI-guided consensus sequences. With mixcr v2.1.11, UMI consensuses were aligned to TRA and TRB V and J templates and assembled into clonotypes. A clonotype was counted as expanded or contracted only when both edgeR and NoisET called the clonotype significant, with the noise models trained on biological replicates. For edgeR calls, the thresholds were a false discovery rate-adjusted p below 0.01 and a log2 fold-change of 1. As an exploratory analysis of dynamics, PCA with hierarchical clustering was applied to max-normalized trajectories of the 1000 most abundant clonotypes. Each responding clone was given a CD4 or CD8 phenotype based on the CD4+ and CD8+ repertoires, which had been sequenced separately. The public reads were run again by TCRdb, first through fastp at Q25 and then through MiXCR, and only productive beta chains were kept. All rows with the same CDR3 protein become a single entry with the most common DNA and genes. TCRdb's processing, not the study's, gives the V and J calls here. The sample table lists fewer than 250,000 distinct CDR3 sequences, around 30% of them with a count of one. The ten largest clones represent around 10% of the sample.

For this clonotype: No antigen is known for it. No clone much larger than this one lies a single base away; base qualities are absent.

The receptor chain draws on TRBV5-1 and TRBJ2-1; the D gene cannot be named for sure. Sequencing used PBMCs or a T cell subset sorted from them (not recorded which). The TCR sequence derives from an adult woman who had mild COVID-19 (a few samples of this study predate the infection). The sample titles of this study are shuffled in the database, so cell type and time point are left out; the donor was told from shared clones. The nucleotide sequence reads as follows: TGCGCCAGCAGCTTGGAAGCTGAGCAGTTCTTC. This translates into CASSLEAEQFF.